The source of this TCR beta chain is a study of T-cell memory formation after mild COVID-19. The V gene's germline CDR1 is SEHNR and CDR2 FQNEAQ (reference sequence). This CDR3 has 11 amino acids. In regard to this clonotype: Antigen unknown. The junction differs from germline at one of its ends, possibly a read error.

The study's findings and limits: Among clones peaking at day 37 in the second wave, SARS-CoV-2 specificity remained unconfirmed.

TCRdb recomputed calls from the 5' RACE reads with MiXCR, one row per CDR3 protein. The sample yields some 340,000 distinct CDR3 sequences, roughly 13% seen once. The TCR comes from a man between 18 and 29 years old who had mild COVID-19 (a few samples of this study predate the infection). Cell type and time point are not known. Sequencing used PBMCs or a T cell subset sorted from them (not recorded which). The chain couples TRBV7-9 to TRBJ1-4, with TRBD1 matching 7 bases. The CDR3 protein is CASSPYGTASF. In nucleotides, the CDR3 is TGTGCCAGCAGCCCCTATGGGACAGCAAGCTTT.